This T cell receptor beta chain originates from a study of shared clonotypes between healthy human individuals. Repertoires were generated with immunoSEQ multiplex PCR, while TCRdb's copy carries only in-frame clones and drops some. The sample yields about 2.4 million clones, 93% seen once. Whole-study results and caveats: Sampling was confined to blood; repertoires within tissues likely differ.

This clone was detected only once. Its antigen remains unidentified. The receptor was isolated from a man aged 18-30 years in good health. Some clones in this sample may be carry-over from other donors' samples. Source material: naive CD4+ T cells from PBMCs. Sample subset: CD45RA+ positively selected.

The CDR3 here is CASSTGDPRRGPAYEQYF. The CDR3 bases are TGTGCCAGTAGTACGGGCGATCCGCGGCGGGGGCCTGCGTACGAGCAGTACTTC. The rearrangement joins TRBV19 to TRBJ2-7, with D tentatively TRBD2 (7 bases). V lost 4 bases, J lost 4 bases, and 26 bases lay in between. Germline CDR1 and CDR2: LNHDA and SQIVND (reference sequence). CDR3 length: 18 amino acids.